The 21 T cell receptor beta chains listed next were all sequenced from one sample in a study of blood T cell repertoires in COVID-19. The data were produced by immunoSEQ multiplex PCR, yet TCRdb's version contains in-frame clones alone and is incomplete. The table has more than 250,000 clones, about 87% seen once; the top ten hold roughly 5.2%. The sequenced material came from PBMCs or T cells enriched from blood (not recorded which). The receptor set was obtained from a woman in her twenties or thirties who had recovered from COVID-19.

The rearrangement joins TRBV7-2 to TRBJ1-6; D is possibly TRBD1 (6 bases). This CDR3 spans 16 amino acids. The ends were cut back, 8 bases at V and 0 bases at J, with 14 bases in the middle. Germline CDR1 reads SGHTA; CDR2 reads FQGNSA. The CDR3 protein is CASGRQDFSYNSPLHF. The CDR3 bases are TGTGCCAGCGGTCGACAGGACTTCTCCTATAATTCACCCCTCCACTTT.

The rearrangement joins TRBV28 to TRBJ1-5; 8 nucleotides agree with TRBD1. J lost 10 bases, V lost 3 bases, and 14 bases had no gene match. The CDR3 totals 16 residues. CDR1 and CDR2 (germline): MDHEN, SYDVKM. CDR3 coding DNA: TGTGCCAGCAGTTTCTACTGGGGGACAGGTTATGATCCCCAGCATTTT. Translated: CASSFYWGTGYDPQHF.

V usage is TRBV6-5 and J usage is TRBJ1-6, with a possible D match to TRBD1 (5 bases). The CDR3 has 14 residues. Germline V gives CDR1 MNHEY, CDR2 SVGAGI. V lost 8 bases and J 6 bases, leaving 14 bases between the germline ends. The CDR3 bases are TGTGCCAGCGGAAGGCAGGGTTTTAATTCACCCCTCCACTTT. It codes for CASGRQGFNSPLHF.

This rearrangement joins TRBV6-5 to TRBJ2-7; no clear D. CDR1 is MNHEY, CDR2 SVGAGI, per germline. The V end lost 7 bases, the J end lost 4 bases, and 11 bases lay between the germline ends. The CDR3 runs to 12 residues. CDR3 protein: CASTELKYEQYF. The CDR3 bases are TGTGCCAGCACGGAGCTTAAATACGAGCAGTACTTC.

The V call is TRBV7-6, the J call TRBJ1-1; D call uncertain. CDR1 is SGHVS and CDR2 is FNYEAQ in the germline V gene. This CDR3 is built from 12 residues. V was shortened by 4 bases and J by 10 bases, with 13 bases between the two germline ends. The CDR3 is CASSSQEGRAFF. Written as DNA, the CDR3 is TGTGCCAGCAGCTCACAAGAGGGTAGAGCTTTCTTT. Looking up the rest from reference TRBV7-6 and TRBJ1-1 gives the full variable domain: GAGVSQSPRYKVTKRGQDVALRCDPISGHVSLYWYRQALGQGPEFLTYFNYEAQQDKSGLPNDRFSAERPEGSISTLTIQRTEQRDSAMYRCASSSQEGRAFFGQGTRLTVV.

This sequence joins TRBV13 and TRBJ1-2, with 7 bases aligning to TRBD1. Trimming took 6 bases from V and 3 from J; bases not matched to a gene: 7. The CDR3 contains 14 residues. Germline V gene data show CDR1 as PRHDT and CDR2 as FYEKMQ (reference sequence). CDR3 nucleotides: TGTGCCAGCAGGAGCAGGGGGAGATACTATGGCTACACCTTC. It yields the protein CASRSRGRYYGYTF.

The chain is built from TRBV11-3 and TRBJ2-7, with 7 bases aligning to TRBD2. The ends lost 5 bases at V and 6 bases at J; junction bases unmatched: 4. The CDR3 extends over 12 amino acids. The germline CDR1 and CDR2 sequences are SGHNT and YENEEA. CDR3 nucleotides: TGTGCCAGCAGCCGATCGGGGGGCGAGCAGTACTTC. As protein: CASSRSGGEQYF.

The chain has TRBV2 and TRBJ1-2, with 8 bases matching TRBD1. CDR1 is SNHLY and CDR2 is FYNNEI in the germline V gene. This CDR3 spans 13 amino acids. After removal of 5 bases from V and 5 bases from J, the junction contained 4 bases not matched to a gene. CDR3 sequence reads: CASSTGQAYGYTF. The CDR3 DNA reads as TGTGCCAGCAGTACGGGACAGGCTTATGGCTACACCTTC.

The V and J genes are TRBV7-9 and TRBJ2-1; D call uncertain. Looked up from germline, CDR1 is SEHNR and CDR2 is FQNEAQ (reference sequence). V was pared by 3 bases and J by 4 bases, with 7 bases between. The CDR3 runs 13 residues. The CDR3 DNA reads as TGTGCCAGCAGCTTCCCGGGTTACAATGAGCAGTTCTTC. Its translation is CASSFPGYNEQFF.

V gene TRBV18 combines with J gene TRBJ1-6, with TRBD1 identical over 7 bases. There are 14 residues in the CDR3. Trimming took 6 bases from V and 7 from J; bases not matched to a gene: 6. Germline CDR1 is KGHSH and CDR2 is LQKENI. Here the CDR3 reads CASSTTGENSPLHF. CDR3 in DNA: TGTGCCAGCTCGACCACAGGGGAGAATTCACCCCTCCACTTT.

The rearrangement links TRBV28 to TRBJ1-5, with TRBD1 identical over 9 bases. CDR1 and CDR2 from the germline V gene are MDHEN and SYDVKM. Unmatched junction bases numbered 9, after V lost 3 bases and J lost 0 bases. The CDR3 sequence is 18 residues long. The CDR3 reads CASSFFWDRVYSNQPQHF. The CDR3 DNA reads TGTGCCAGCAGTTTTTTCTGGGACAGGGTCTATAGCAATCAGCCCCAGCATTTT.

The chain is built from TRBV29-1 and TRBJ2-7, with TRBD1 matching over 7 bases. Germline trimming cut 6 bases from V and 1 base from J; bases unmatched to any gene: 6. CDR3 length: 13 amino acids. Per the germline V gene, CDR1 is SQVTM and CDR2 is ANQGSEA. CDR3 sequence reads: CSVTGANSYEQYF. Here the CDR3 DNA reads TGCAGCGTAACAGGGGCAAATTCCTACGAGCAGTACTTC.

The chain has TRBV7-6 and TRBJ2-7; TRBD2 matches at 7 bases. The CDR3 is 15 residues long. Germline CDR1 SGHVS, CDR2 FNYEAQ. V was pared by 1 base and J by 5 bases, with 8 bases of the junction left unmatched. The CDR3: CASSLVTGGSDEQYF. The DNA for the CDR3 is TGTGCCAGCAGCTTAGTTACCGGGGGGTCAGACGAGCAGTACTTC.

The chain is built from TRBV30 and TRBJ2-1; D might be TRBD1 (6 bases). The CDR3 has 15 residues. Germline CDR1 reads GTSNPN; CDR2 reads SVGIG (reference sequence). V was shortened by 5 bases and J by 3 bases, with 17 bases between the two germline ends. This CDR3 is CAWARGDGGYNEQFF. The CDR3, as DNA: TGTGCCTGGGCCAGGGGTGACGGCGGCTACAATGAGCAGTTCTTC.

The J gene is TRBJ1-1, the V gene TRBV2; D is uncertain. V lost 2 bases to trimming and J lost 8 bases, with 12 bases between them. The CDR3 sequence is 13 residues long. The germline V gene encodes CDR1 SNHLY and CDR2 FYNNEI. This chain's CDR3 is CASSEFADSEAFF. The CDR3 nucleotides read TGTGCCAGCAGTGAATTCGCCGACTCGGAAGCTTTCTTT.

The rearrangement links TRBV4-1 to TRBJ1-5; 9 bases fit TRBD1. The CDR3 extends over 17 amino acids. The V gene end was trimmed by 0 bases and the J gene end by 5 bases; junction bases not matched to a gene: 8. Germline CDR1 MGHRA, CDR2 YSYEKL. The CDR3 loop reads CASSQELTGGPHQPQHF. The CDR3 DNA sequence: TGCGCCAGCAGCCAAGAATTAACAGGGGGCCCCCATCAGCCCCAGCATTTT.

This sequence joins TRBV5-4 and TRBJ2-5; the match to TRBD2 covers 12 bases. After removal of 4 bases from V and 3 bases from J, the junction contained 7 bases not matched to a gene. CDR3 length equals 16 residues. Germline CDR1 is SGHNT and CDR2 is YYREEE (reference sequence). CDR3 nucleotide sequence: TGTGCCAGCAGCGGCCCCGCTAGCGGGGGGGAAGAGACCCAGTACTTC. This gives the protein CASSGPASGGEETQYF.

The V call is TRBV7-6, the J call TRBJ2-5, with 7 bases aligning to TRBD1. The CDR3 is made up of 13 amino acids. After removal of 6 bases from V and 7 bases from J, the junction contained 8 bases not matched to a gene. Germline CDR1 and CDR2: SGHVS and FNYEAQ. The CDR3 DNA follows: TGTGCCAGCAGTCGACAGGGCGGCGGGACCCAGTACTTC. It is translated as CASSRQGGGTQYF.

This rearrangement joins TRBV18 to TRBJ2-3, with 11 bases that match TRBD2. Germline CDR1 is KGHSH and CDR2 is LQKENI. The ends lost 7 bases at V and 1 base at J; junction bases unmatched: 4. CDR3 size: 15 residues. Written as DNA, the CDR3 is TGTGCCAGCTTGGCTAGCGGGGGGCGCACAGATACGCAGTATTTT. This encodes CASLASGGRTDTQYF.

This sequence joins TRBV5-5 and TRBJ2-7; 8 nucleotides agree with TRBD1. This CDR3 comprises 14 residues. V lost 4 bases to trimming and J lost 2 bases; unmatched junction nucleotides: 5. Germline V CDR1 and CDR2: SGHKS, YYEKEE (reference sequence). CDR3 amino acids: CASSLGTGPYEQYF. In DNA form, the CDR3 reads TGTGCCAGCAGCCTCGGGACAGGTCCCTACGAGCAGTACTTC.

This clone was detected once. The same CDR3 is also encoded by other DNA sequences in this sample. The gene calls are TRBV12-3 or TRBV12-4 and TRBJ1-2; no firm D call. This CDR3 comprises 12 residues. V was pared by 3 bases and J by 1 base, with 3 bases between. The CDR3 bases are TGTGCCAGCAGTTTCAGTAACTATGGCTACACCTTC. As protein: CASSFSNYGYTF.